A single sample gave rise to the 10 T cell receptor beta chains below, sequenced in a study of technical replicates of blood from several donors. The assay was immunoSEQ multiplex PCR, and TCRdb's table has in-frame clones only and misses some. The profile shows about 76,000 clones, roughly 94% of them singletons. The sequenced material came from T cells isolated from PBMCs. These receptors were collected from a human donor in good health.

The chain couples TRBV10-3 to TRBJ2-1; D is ambiguous. The CDR3 extends over 13 amino acids. Germline V gene sequence: CDR1 ENHRY, CDR2 SYGVKD. Deletions cut 0 bases from V and 5 bases from J, with 5 bases between. The CDR3 protein is CAISESHNNEQFF. CDR3 DNA sequence: TGTGCCATCAGTGAGTCACATAACAATGAGCAGTTCTTC.

The genes are TRBV13 and TRBJ1-1; TRBD1 matches 8 bases. The J segment lost 4 bases and the V segment lost 4 bases, leaving 8 bases of the junction unmatched. There are 15 residues in the CDR3. Germline CDR1 reads PRHDT; CDR2 reads FYEKMQ (reference sequence). CDR3 amino acids: CASSSREQGATEAFF. DNA for the CDR3: TGTGCCAGCAGCTCAAGGGAGCAGGGGGCCACTGAAGCTTTCTTT.

V usage is TRBV19 and J usage is TRBJ2-5; no firm D call. The ends were cut back, 6 bases at V and 9 bases at J, with 11 bases in the middle. The CDR3 length is 11 residues. Germline V gene sequence: CDR1 LNHDA, CDR2 SQIVND (reference sequence). The CDR3 nucleotides read TGTGCCAGTAGGGAAGCCGGGTCCCAGTACTTC. Amino acid sequence: CASREAGSQYF.

The chain couples TRBV6-4 to TRBJ2-1, with TRBD2 matching 12 bases. The CDR3 extends over 14 amino acids. Trimming removed 2 bases from V and 7 bases from J; junction bases left unmatched: 0. Germline V gene data show CDR1 as MRHNA and CDR2 as SNTAGT. The CDR3 nucleotides are TGTGCCAGCAGTGACGGGACTAGCGGGAATGAGCAGTTCTTC. Translated, it gives CASSDGTSGNEQFF.

The chain recombines TRBV5-6 with TRBJ2-7; 7 nucleotides line up with TRBD1. The CDR3 consists of 15 residues. The V gene's germline CDR1 is SGHDT and CDR2 YYEEEE. The V gene end was trimmed by 0 bases and the J gene end by 3 bases; junction bases not matched to a gene: 6. The CDR3 region has the DNA TGTGCCAGCAGCTTGGAGCAGGGGGTTTACTACGAGCAGTACTTC. Its protein is CASSLEQGVYYEQYF. Variable domain in full (rest from reference TRBV5-6 and TRBJ2-7): DAGVTQSPTHLIKTRGQQVTLRCSPKSGHDTVSWYQQALGQGPQFIFQYYEEEERQRGNFPDRFSGHQFPNYSSELNVNALLLGDSALYLCASSLEQGVYYEQYFGPGTRLTVT.

J is TRBJ2-7 and V is TRBV6-5; D is unresolved. The V gene lost 6 bases and the J gene lost 3 bases, with 12 bases spanning the gap. The CDR3 totals 13 residues. Per germline, CDR1 MNHEY and CDR2 SVGAGI. The CDR3 nucleotides read TGTGCCAGCAGCTACAACCGGGTCTACGAGCAGTACTTC. Protein sequence: CASSYNRVYEQYF.

The V and J genes are TRBV6-5 and TRBJ2-1; possible D gene TRBD2, 6 bases. Between the trimmed V and J ends, which lost 0 bases and 9 bases, there was a span of 15 bases. The CDR3 runs to 15 residues. Germline V lookup: CDR1 MNHEY, CDR2 SVGAGI. CDR3 amino acids: CASSYSELALGEQFF. The CDR3 nucleotides read TGTGCCAGCAGTTACTCGGAACTAGCACTCGGTGAGCAGTTCTTC.

The rearrangement uses TRBV28 and TRBJ1-4; D remains unclear. The CDR3 is made up of 11 amino acids. V shed 4 bases and J shed 7 bases, with 4 bases lying between them. Germline V lookup: CDR1 MDHEN, CDR2 SYDVKM. This CDR3 reads CASSSVEKLFF. Here the CDR3 DNA reads TGTGCCAGCAGTTCCGTTGAAAAACTGTTTTTT. The full variable domain, in which reference TRBV28 and TRBJ1-4 provide the parts outside the CDR3, is DVKVTQSSRYLVKRTGEKVFLECVQDMDHENMFWYRQDPGLGLRLIYFSYDVKMKEKGDIPEGYSVSREKKERFSLILESASTNQTSMYLCASSSVEKLFFGSGTQLSVL.

V gene TRBV9 combines with J gene TRBJ1-5; D uncertain. The germline V and J ends were trimmed by 0 bases and 3 bases, with 7 bases remaining between them. The CDR3 runs to 14 residues. Per germline, CDR1 SGDLS and CDR2 YYNGEE. The DNA of the CDR3 is TGTGCCAGCAGCGTAGCCGGTTTCAATCAGCCCCAGCATTTT. Its protein product is CASSVAGFNQPQHF.

This chain uses TRBV18 with TRBJ2-2; TRBD2 agrees at 11 bases. Per germline, CDR1 KGHSH and CDR2 LQKENI. The CDR3 totals 14 residues. Trimming took 5 bases from V and 4 from J; bases not matched to a gene: 0. CDR3 nucleotide sequence: TGTGCCAGCTCAACTAGCGGGAGCACCGGGGAGCTGTTTTTT. It yields the protein CASSTSGSTGELFF.